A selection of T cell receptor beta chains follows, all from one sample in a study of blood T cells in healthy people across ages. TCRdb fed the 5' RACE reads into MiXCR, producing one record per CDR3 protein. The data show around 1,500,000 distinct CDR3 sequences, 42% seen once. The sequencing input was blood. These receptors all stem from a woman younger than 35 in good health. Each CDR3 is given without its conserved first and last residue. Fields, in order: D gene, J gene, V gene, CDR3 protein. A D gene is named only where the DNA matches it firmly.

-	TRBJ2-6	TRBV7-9	ASSPRGLYSGANVLT
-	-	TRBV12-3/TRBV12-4	ASSSSHGGQETQF
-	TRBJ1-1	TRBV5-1	ASSLGASNTEAF
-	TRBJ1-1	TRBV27	ASSLLGRGANTEAF
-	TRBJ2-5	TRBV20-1	SALLSGETQY
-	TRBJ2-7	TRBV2	ASSAGYEQY
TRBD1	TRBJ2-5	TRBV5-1	ASRRLQGADQETQY
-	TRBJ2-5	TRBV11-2	ASRPSPRSLETQY
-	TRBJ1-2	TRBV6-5	ASSDGTRFYGYT
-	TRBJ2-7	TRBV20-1	SASLEKLSYEQY
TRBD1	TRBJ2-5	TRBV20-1	SAIATGEETQY
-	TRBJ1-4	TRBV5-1	ASSYSSGRTNEKLF
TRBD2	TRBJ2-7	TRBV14	ASSEVAGSYEQY
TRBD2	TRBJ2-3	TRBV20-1	SARVGSGSGTDTQY
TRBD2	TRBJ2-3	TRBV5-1	ASSSDYAGGTDTQY
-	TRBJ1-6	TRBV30	AWTDNYNSPLH
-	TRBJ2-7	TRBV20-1	SAPSTGIYEQY
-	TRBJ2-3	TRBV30	ASKRLVVDTQY
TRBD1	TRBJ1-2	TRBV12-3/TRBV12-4	ASGYRGSNYGYT
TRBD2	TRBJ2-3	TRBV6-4	ASSDSLAGDSPDTQY
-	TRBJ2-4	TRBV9	ASSVAIPRRTLAKNIQY
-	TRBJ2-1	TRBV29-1	SAAGGDSFIEQF
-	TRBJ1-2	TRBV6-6	ASSLEEGRGYT
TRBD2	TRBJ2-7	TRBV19	ASKTSGGPGEQY
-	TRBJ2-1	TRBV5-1	ASRLLAPTYNEQF
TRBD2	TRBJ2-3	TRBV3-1	ASSQGDSGEDTQY
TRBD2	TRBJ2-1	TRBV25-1	ASSAGTSGRVTYNEQF
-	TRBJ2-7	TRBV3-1	ASSFLGGTYEQY
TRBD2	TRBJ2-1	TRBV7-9	ASSSSGGGPPGSYNEQF
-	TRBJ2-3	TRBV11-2	ASSPNPRAALTDTQY
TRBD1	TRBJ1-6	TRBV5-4	ASSLGAATGANSPLH
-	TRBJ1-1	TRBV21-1	ASSKEMGDGTEAF
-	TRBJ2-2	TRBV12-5	ASGLAQKIGGPHTGELF
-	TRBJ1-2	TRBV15	ATSSPRTNYGYT
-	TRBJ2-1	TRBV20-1	SARKGGYNEQF
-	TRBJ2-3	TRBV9	ASSVVPHRGTDTQY
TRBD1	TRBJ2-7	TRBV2	ASSGQGLLVPQQY
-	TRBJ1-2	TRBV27	ASSLNGRIYGYT
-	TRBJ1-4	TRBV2	ASRDGSGEEKLF
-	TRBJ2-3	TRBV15	ATHSGSSTDTQY
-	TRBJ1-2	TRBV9	ASSVSASSNYGYT
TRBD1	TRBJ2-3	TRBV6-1	ASRVGTDHPGTDTQY
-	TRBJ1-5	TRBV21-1	ASSKAERYSNQPQH
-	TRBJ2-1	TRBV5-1	ASSADSDYNEQF
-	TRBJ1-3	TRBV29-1	SVEGQNSGNTIY
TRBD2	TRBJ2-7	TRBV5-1	ASSFSSGSWYEQY
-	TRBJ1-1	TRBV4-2	ASSQDTGIGTEAF
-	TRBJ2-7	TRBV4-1	ASSQGSSSVLVSYEQY
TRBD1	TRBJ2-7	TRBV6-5	ASSFGQANEQY
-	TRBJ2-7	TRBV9	ASSVGLASTYERY